One and the same sample provided the 21 T cell receptor beta chains below, sequenced in a study of beta chain features in type 1 diabetes. Sequenced material consisted of expressed TCRB transcripts (all of the isolated RNA was reverse transcribed). Using immunoSEQ multiplex PCR, the repertoire was profiled, and TCRdb retains in-frame clones only, with some absent. The top ten clones hold around 0.45% of a sample with 300,000 to 350,000 clones, approximately 8% of them seen once. The material sequenced was central memory CD4+ T cells from blood. The receptors were gathered from a young woman in good health.

This clone turned up a few times. This rearrangement joins TRBV11-2 to TRBJ1-1, with D hard to call. CDR1 and CDR2 from the germline V gene are SGHAT and FQNNGV. V was clipped by 5 bases and J by 1 base, with 14 bases between them. CDR3 size: 15 residues. CDR3 sequence (DNA): TGTGCCAGCAGCCCCCGTTATGCGGGGAACACTGAAGCTTTCTTT. Residues: CASSPRYAGNTEAFF.

This clone came up a few times. V is TRBV18 and J is TRBJ2-1; 7 bases are a match to TRBD1. In germline, CDR1 is KGHSH, CDR2 LQKENI. The CDR3 extends over 14 amino acids. The ends lost 5 bases at V and 4 bases at J; junction bases unmatched: 5. CDR3 DNA sequence: TGTGCCAGCTCAAATGACAGGGCGTACAATGAGCAGTTCTTC. Translated: CASSNDRAYNEQFF. Looking up the rest from reference TRBV18 and TRBJ2-1 gives the full variable domain: NAGVMQNPRHLVRRRGQEARLRCSPMKGHSHVYWYRQLPEEGLKFMVYLQKENIIDESGMPKERFSAEFPKEGPSILRIQQVVRGDSAAYFCASSNDRAYNEQFFGPGTRLTVL.

This clone was counted at least ten times. J is TRBJ2-4 and V is TRBV9, with a weak D call TRBD2 (6 bases). The V end lost 0 bases, the J end lost 6 bases, and 13 bases lay between the germline ends. The CDR3 extends over 15 amino acids. CDR1 and CDR2 (germline): SGDLS, YYNGEE. The CDR3 region is CASSVDAGLGNIQYF. The DNA for the CDR3 is TGTGCCAGCAGCGTAGATGCGGGGCTAGGAAACATTCAGTACTTC.

The table lists this clone with a few counts. The rearrangement uses TRBV19 and TRBJ1-5; D is perhaps TRBD1 (5 bases). Trimming took 6 bases from V and 4 from J, leaving 16 bases between them. The V gene's germline CDR1 is LNHDA and CDR2 SQIVND (reference sequence). The CDR3 has 15 residues. The CDR3, as DNA: TGTGCCAGTAGCCTCGACGCGGGGCTAAATCAGCCCCAGCATTTT. Translated: CASSLDAGLNQPQHF.

The chain joins TRBV4-2 to TRBJ2-7, with unresolved D. This CDR3 is built from 15 residues. The ends were cut back, 0 bases at V and 2 bases at J, with 11 bases in the middle. CDR1 and CDR2 (germline): LGHNA, YNFKEQ. CDR3 bases: TGTGCCAGCAGCCAAGATCTCGCCAGCACCTACGAGCAGTACTTC. Translation: CASSQDLASTYEQYF.

This clone was observed many times. CDR3 in amino acids: CASDRLSRRPAGEQYF. In DNA, the CDR3 is TGTGCCAGCGACCGATTAAGCAGGCGCCCCGCAGGAGAGCAGTACTTC. The J gene is TRBJ2-7, the V gene TRBV21-1; TRBD1, the D gene given by the table, was not confirmed from the DNA. TRBV21-1 is a pseudogene locus. There are 16 residues in the CDR3.

This clone showed up many times. V usage is TRBV2 and J usage is TRBJ2-5; tentatively, D is TRBD2 (5 bases). From germline, CDR1 is SNHLY and CDR2 FYNNEI. The CDR3 has 13 amino acids. Trimming took off 7 bases at V and 0 bases at J, with 9 bases between the two ends. The CDR3 nucleotides are TGTGCCAGCAAGAGACTAAACCAAGAGACCCAGTACTTC. It is translated as CASKRLNQETQYF.

This clone was picked up a small number of times. The CDR3 loop is CASSAGTRPNEQFF. The DNA for the CDR3 is TGTGCCAGCAGCGCCGGGACTAGACCCAATGAGCAGTTCTTC. This chain uses TRBV9 with TRBJ2-1; 8 bases match TRBD2. Losses at the gene ends were 3 bases for V and 6 bases for J; bases not matched to a gene: 5. Germline assignment: CDR1 SGDLS and CDR2 YYNGEE. The CDR3 has 14 residues.

This clone was detected only a few times. This chain connects TRBV29-1 to TRBJ1-2, with D tentatively TRBD1 (5 bases). V lost 5 bases and J lost 5, with 21 bases in between. The CDR3 runs 15 residues. Germline-derived CDR1 and CDR2 are SQVTM and ANQGSEA. CDR3: CSVLLLRRDAYGYTF. The CDR3 nucleotides read TGCAGCGTTCTTCTATTGCGTCGGGACGCTTATGGCTACACCTTC.

The V and J genes are TRBV7-6 and TRBJ1-5; D ambiguous. The CDR3 totals 15 residues. CDR1 is SGHVS and CDR2 is FNYEAQ in the germline V gene. The germline V and J ends were trimmed by 5 bases and 4 bases, with 15 bases remaining between them. DNA of the CDR3: TGTGCCAGCAGCCCCGTTGTTGGCAGTAATCAGCCCCAGCATTTT. This gives the protein CASSPVVGSNQPQHF. The full variable domain, its missing parts supplied by reference TRBV7-6 and TRBJ1-5, is GAGVSQSPRYKVTKRGQDVALRCDPISGHVSLYWYRQALGQGPEFLTYFNYEAQQDKSGLPNDRFSAERPEGSISTLTIQRTEQRDSAMYRCASSPVVGSNQPQHFGDGTRLSIL.

This clone was picked up a small number of times. The chain couples TRBV4-2 to TRBJ2-5, with TRBD1 matching over 8 bases. The J call may be incorrect, as the DNA end agrees better with TRBJ2-7. CDR3 length equals 14 residues. The germline V gene has CDR1 LGHNA and CDR2 YNFKEQ. The CDR3 loop is CASSHAGQEYEQYF. The CDR3 nucleotides are TGTGCCAGCAGCCACGCGGGACAGGAGTACGAGCAGTACTTC.

This clone has a handful of counts. V gene TRBV11-2 combines with J gene TRBJ2-3, with D hard to call. Germline values: CDR1 SGHAT, CDR2 FQNNGV. With 3 bases removed from V and 6 bases from J, the gap between germline ends came to 10 bases. This CDR3 is built from 13 residues. CDR3 coding DNA: TGTGCCAGCAGCTTGCTTTTTCAGGATACGCAGTATTTT. It codes for CASSLLFQDTQYF. The variable domain in full, completed from reference TRBV11-2 and TRBJ2-3, reads EAGVAQSPRYKIIEKRQSVAFWCNPISGHATLYWYQQILGQGPKLLIQFQNNGVVDDSQLPKDRFSAERLKGVDSTLKIQPAKLEDSAVYLCASSLLFQDTQYFGPGTRLTVL.

This clone was seen a handful of times. The V gene is TRBV10-3, the J gene TRBJ2-5; D gene ambiguous. CDR3 length: 13 amino acids. V gave up 4 bases and J gave up 7 bases, with 13 bases separating them. Germline CDR1 reads ENHRY; CDR2 reads SYGVKD. The CDR3 reads CAISAGPTGTQYF. The CDR3, as DNA: TGTGCCATCAGTGCCGGGCCGACGGGGACCCAGTACTTC.

In its sample, this clone was seen a few times. The chain has TRBV5-6 and TRBJ2-5; D unresolved. This CDR3 is built from 12 residues. V shed 4 bases and J shed 2 bases, with 6 bases lying between them. CDR1 and CDR2 from the germline V gene are SGHDT and YYEEEE. Here the CDR3 DNA reads TGTGCCAGCAGCCGAATTCAAGAGACCCAGTACTTC. Protein sequence: CASSRIQETQYF. Full variable domain (remainder filled in from reference TRBV5-6 and TRBJ2-5): DAGVTQSPTHLIKTRGQQVTLRCSPKSGHDTVSWYQQALGQGPQFIFQYYEEEERQRGNFPDRFSGHQFPNYSSELNVNALLLGDSALYLCASSRIQETQYFGPGTRLLVL.

This chain links TRBV1 with TRBJ2-2; the table's D call of TRBD1 was not tested on the DNA. TRBV1 is noted as a pseudogene. The CDR3 sequence is 17 residues long. CDR3 loop: CTSSHGQGAPHTGELFF. CDR3 bases: TGCACCAGCAGCCACGGACAGGGGGCTCCCCACACCGGGGAGCTGTTTTTT.

This clone appeared a few times. The chain combines TRBV28 with TRBJ2-5; possibly TRBD2 for D (5 bases). The CDR3 contains 13 residues. The V and J ends lost 10 bases and 5 bases respectively, with 17 bases between them. CDR1 and CDR2 (germline): MDHEN, SYDVKM. CDR3 coding DNA: TGTGCCACCCAGATACTAGACACGGAGACCCAGTACTTC. Its protein product is CATQILDTETQYF.

This chain links TRBV7-9 with TRBJ1-2, with a tentative D call TRBD1 (6 bases). Germline V gene data show CDR1 as SEHNR and CDR2 as FQNEAQ (reference sequence). Trimming took 2 bases from V and 7 from J, leaving 11 bases between them. CDR3 length: 13 amino acids. The CDR3 DNA sequence: TGTGCCAGCAGCTTACAACAGGGTGGTGGCTACACCTTC. Translation gives CASSLQQGGGYTF.

This clone appeared a few times. The chain couples TRBV7-8 to TRBJ2-5; the D is unclear. The assigned J gene may be wrong: the sequence end matches TRBJ2-7 better. The CDR3 runs 12 residues. Looked up from germline, CDR1 is SGHVS and CDR2 is FQNEAQ. CDR3 region: CASSLDKYEQYF. The CDR3 coding sequence is TGTGCCAGCAGCTTAGACAAGTACGAGCAGTACTTC.

In nucleotides, the CDR3 is TGTGCCAGCCGCATAGGGACTAGGTCCTACAATGAGCAGTTCTTC. Protein: CASRIGTRSYNEQFF. The chain employs TRBV27 and TRBJ2-1; 8 nucleotides align to TRBD2. After removal of 8 bases from V and 1 base from J, the junction contained 7 bases not matched to a gene. Germline assignment: CDR1 MNHEY and CDR2 SMNVEV (reference sequence). CDR3 length equals 15 residues.

V and J are TRBV7-3 and TRBJ1-4; no firm D call. Trimming pared 5 bases from V and 8 bases from J, leaving 21 bases between. The length of the CDR3 is 16 residues. Looked up from germline, CDR1 is SGHTA and CDR2 is FQGTGA. The CDR3 region has the DNA TGTGCCAGCAGCCCAAGCCGGACCGCGGGTGTAGAAAAACTGTTTTTT. It codes for CASSPSRTAGVEKLFF.

This rearrangement joins TRBV18 to TRBJ1-2, with D possibly TRBD1 on 5 matching bases. The CDR3 loop spans 15 amino acids. Trimming removed 3 bases at V and 4 bases at J, with 15 bases between. Germline V CDR1 and CDR2: KGHSH, LQKENI. CDR3 DNA sequence: TGTGCCAGCTCACCCGCCCGGGGGGGACCCTATGGCTACACCTTC. Protein sequence: CASSPARGGPYGYTF.